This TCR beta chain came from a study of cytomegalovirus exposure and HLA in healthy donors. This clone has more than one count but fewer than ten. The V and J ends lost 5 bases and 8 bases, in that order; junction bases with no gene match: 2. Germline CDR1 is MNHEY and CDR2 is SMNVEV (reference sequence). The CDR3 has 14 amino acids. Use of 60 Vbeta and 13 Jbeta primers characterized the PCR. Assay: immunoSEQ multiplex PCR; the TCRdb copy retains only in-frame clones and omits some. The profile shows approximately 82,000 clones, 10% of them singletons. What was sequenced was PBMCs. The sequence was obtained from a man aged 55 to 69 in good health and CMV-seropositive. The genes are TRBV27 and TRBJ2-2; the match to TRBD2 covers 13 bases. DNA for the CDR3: TGTGCCAGCAGTACTAGCGGGAGGGCGGGGGAGCTGTTTTTT. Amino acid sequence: CASSTSGRAGELFF.